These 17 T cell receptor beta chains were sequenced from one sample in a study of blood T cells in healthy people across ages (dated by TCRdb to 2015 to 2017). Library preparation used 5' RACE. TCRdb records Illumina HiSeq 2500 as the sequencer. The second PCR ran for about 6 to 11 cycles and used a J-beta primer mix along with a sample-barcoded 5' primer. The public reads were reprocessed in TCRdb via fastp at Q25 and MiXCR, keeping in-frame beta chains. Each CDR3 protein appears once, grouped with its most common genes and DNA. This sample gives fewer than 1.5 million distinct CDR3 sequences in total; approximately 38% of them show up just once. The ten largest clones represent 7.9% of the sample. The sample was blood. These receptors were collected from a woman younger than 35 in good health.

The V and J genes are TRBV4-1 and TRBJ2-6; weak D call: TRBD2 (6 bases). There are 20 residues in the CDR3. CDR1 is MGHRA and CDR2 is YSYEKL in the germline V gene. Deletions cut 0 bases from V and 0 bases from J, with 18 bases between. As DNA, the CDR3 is TGCGCCAGCAGCCAAGATTTAGGGACTCTGGGGAGCTCTGGGGCCAACGTCCTGACTTTC. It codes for CASSQDLGTLGSSGANVLTF.

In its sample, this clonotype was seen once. CDR3 sequence reads: CASSLWDRGSGPEAFF. In DNA, the CDR3 is TGTGCCAGCAGCTTATGGGACAGGGGTTCAGGTCCTGAAGCTTTCTTT. The chain combines TRBV7-9 with TRBJ1-1, with 10 bases aligning to TRBD1. This CDR3 has 16 amino acids. CDR1 and CDR2 from the germline V gene are SEHNR and FQNEAQ (reference sequence). Trimming removed 2 bases from V and 6 bases from J; junction bases left unmatched: 9.

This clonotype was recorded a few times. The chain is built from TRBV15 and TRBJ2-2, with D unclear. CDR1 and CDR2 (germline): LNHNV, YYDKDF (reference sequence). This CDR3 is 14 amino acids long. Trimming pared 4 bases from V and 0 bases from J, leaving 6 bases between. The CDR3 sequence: CATSNSANTGELFF. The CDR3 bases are TGTGCCACCAGCAACAGCGCGAACACCGGGGAGCTGTTTTTT.

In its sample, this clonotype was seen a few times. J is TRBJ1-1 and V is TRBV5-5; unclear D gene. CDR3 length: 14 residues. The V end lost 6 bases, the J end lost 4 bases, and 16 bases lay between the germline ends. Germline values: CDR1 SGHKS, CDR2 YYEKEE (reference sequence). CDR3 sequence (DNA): TGTGCCAGCACGCTACGGAAGTTCCGCACTGAAGCTTTCTTT. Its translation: CASTLRKFRTEAFF.

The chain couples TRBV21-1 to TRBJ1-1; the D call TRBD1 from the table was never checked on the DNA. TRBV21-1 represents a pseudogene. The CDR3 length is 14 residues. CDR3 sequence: CASPLENRRTEAFF. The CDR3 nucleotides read TGTGCCAGCCCCCTCGAAAACCGGAGGACTGAAGCTTTCTTT.

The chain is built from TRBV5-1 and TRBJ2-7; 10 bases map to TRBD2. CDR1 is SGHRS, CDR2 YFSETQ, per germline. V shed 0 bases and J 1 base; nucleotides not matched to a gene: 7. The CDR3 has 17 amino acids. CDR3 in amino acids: CASSLEPSGGRSYEQYF. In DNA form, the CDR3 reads TGCGCCAGCAGCTTGGAGCCTAGCGGGGGCCGTTCCTACGAGCAGTACTTC.

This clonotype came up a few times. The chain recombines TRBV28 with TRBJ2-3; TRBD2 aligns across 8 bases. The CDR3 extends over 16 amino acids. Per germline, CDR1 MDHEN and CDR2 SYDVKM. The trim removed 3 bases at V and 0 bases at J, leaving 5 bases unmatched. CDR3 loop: CASSFGGGTSTDTQYF. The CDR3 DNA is TGTGCCAGCAGTTTCGGGGGGGGGACGAGCACAGATACGCAGTATTTT.

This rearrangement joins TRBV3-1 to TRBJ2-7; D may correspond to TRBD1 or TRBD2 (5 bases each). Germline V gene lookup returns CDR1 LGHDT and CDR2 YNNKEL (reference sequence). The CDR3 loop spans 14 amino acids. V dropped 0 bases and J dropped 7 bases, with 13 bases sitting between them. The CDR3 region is CASSQDFGAIEQYF. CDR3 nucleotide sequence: TGTGCCAGCAGCCAAGATTTCGGGGCTATTGAGCAGTACTTC.

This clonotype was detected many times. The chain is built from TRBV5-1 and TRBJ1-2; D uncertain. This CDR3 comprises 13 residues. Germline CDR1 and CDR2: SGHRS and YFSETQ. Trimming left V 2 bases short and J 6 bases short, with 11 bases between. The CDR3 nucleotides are TGCGCCAGCAGCTTTACCGCCCGGGATGGCTACACCTTC. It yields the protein CASSFTARDGYTF.

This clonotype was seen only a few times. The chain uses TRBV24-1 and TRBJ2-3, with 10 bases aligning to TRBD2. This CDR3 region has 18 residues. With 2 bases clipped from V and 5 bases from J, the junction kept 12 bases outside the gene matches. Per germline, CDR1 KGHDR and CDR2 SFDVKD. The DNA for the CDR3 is TGTGCCACCAGTGATTCCTCTGGGACTAGCGAAGGCCAAGATACGCAGTATTTT. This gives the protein CATSDSSGTSEGQDTQYF.

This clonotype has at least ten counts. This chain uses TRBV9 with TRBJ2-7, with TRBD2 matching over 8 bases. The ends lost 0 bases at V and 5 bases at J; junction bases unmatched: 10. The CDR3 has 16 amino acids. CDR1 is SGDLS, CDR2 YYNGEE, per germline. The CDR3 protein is CASSVGPLAGLHEQYF. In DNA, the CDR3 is TGTGCCAGCAGCGTAGGGCCGTTAGCGGGGTTGCACGAGCAGTACTTC. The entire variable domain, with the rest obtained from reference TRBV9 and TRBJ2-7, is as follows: DSGVTQTPKHLITATGQRVTLRCSPRSGDLSVYWYQQSLDQGLQFLIQYYNGEERAKGNILERFSAQQFPDLHSELNLSSLELGDSALYFCASSVGPLAGLHEQYFGPGTRLTVT.

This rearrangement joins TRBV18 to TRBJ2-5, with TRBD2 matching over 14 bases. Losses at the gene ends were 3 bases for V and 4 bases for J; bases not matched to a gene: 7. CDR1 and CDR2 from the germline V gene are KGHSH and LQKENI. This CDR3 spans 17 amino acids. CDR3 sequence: CASSPKGLAGEVETQYF. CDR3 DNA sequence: TGTGCCAGCTCACCGAAGGGACTAGCGGGAGAGGTAGAGACCCAGTACTTC.

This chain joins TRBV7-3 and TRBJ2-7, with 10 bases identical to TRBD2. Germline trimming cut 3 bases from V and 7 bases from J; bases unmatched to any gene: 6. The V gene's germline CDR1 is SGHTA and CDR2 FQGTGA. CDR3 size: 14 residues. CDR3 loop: CASSFNGTSVEQYF. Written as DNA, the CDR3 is TGTGCCAGCAGCTTTAACGGGACTAGCGTGGAGCAGTACTTC.

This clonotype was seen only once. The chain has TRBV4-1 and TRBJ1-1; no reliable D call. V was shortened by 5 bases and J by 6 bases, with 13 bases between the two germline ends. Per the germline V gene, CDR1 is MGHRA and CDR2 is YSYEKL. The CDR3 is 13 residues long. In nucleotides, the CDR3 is TGCGCCAGCAGCGACGAGTGGAGATCTGAAGCTTTCTTT. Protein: CASSDEWRSEAFF.

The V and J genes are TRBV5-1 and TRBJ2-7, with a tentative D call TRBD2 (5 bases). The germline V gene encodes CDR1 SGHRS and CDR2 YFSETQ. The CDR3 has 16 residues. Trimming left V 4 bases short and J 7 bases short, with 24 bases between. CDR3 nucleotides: TGCGCCAGCAGCGCCACCTTTGAGCGGAGCTACAATGAGCAGTACTTC. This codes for CASSATFERSYNEQYF.

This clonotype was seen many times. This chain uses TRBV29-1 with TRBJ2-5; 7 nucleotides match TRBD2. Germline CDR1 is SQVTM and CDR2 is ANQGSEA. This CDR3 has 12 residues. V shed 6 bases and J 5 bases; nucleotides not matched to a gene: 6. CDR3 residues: CSVAGGGETQYF. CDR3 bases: TGCAGCGTAGCTGGCGGGGGTGAGACCCAGTACTTC. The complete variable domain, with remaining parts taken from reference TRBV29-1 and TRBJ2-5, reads SAVISQKPSRDICQRGTSLTIQCQVDSQVTMMFWYRQQPGQSLTLIATANQGSEATYESGFVIDKFPISRPNLTFSTLTVSNMSPEDSSIYLCSVAGGGETQYFGPGTRLLVL.

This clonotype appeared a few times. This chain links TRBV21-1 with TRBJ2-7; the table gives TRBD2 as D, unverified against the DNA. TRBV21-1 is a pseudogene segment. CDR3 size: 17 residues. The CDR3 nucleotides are TGTGCCAGCAGCAAGGGGAGGAGGGATCCTAGTAGGTACGAGCAGTACTTC. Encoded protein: CASSKGRRDPSRYEQYF.